The 27 T cell receptor beta chains given below trace back to one sample, sequenced in a study of cytotoxic CD8 clonotypes in ibrutinib-treated CLL. Clones were sequenced by immunoSEQ multiplex PCR, and TCRdb holds only the in-frame ones, with some missing. Of approximately 190,000 clones listed, more than 65% are singletons. The input for sequencing was PBMCs, taken after 12 months of ibrutinib treatment. Receptors were obtained from a human donor with chronic lymphocytic leukemia.

This sequence joins TRBV11-1 and TRBJ2-5, with a weak D call TRBD1 (5 bases). This CDR3 comprises 16 residues. The V gene lost 5 bases and the J gene lost 0 bases, with 16 bases spanning the gap. CDR1 and CDR2 (germline): SGHAT, FQDESV (reference sequence). This CDR3 reads CASSPKATVYQETQYF. CDR3 bases: TGTGCCAGCAGCCCGAAAGCGACAGTGTACCAAGAGACCCAGTACTTC.

Here the CDR3 DNA reads TGTGCCGGGACAGGGGCCTATAGCAATCAGCCCCAGCATTTT. Encoded protein: CAGTGAYSNQPQHF. The gene calls are TRBV28 and TRBJ1-5; the match to TRBD1 covers 10 bases. The V gene's germline CDR1 is MDHEN and CDR2 SYDVKM. The CDR3 is made up of 14 amino acids. Trimming took 11 bases from V and 0 from J; bases not matched to a gene: 4.

The CDR3 DNA follows: TGTGCCAGCTCACCGTCAGGACGGGATACGCAGTATTTT. Protein product: CASSPSGRDTQYF. The chain joins TRBV18 to TRBJ2-3; no reliable D call. The germline V and J ends were trimmed by 3 bases and 6 bases, with 10 bases remaining between them. CDR1 is KGHSH, CDR2 LQKENI, per germline. The CDR3 runs to 13 residues.

The V call is TRBV30, the J call TRBJ2-5; D might be TRBD2 (6 bases). The CDR3 covers 11 residues. Germline loops: CDR1 GTSNPN, CDR2 SVGIG (reference sequence). Trimming left V 1 base short and J 7 bases short, with 7 bases between. The CDR3 coding sequence is TGTGCCTGGAGTGAAGCGGGGACCCAGTACTTC. Encoded protein: CAWSEAGTQYF.

The CDR3 DNA reads as TGTGCCAGCAGGCCTGCGTCTTTATTCGGTGGGATGAACACTGAAGCTTTCTTT. Encoded protein: CASRPASLFGGMNTEAFF. The chain has TRBV2 and TRBJ1-1, with D unclear. Germline values: CDR1 SNHLY, CDR2 FYNNEI. This CDR3 contains 18 residues. Trimming took 6 bases from V and 0 from J, leaving 23 bases between them.

This clone was counted a few times. CDR3 sequence (DNA): TGTGCCAGCAGCTTATCGAGCACCGGGGAGCTGTTTTTT. As protein: CASSLSSTGELFF. The chain has TRBV7-2 and TRBJ2-2; D remains unclear. Trimming took 2 bases from V and 4 from J, leaving 5 bases between them. This CDR3 has 13 amino acids. Germline lookup yields CDR1 SGHTA and CDR2 FQGNSA.

This clone was counted once. CDR3 sequence: CASSQGASGRTQETQYF. CDR3 DNA: TGCGCCAGCAGCCAAGGGGCTAGCGGGAGAACCCAGGAGACCCAGTACTTC. V is TRBV4-1 and J is TRBJ2-5, with TRBD2 matching over 10 bases. Trimming at V came to 1 base and at J to 5 bases, leaving 10 bases not matched to a gene. Germline V gene data show CDR1 as MGHRA and CDR2 as YSYEKL. The CDR3 extends over 17 amino acids.

The CDR3 region has the DNA TGTGCCAGCACGCGACTAGCGGGAACCTACGAGCAGTACTTC. It is translated as CASTRLAGTYEQYF. The chain recombines TRBV6-5 with TRBJ2-7, with 11 bases that match TRBD2. Germline V gene sequence: CDR1 MNHEY, CDR2 SVGAGI. CDR3 length equals 14 residues. The J segment lost 2 bases and the V segment lost 7 bases, leaving 4 bases of the junction unmatched.

This chain connects TRBV19 to TRBJ2-2; D remains ambiguous. The CDR3 has 14 residues. Trimming pared 2 bases from V and 6 bases from J, leaving 10 bases between. The germline V gene encodes CDR1 LNHDA and CDR2 SQIVND (reference sequence). This chain's CDR3 is CASSISLSPGELFF. The DNA of the CDR3 is TGTGCCAGTAGTATAAGTTTGTCACCCGGGGAGCTGTTTTTT.

In this sample, this clone turned up many times. The sample holds other DNA sequences that translate to the same CDR3. This sequence joins TRBV9 and TRBJ2-3, with D uncertain. The CDR3 is 13 amino acids. CDR1 SGDLS and CDR2 YYNGEE come from the germline V gene. Trimming cost V 0 bases and J 2 bases, with 4 bases left between them. The CDR3: CASSVAVTDTQYF. The CDR3 DNA reads as TGTGCCAGCAGCGTAGCCGTCACAGATACGCAGTATTTT.

The chain recombines TRBV1 with TRBJ1-5. TRBV1 is deemed a pseudogene. The CDR3 has 15 amino acids. The CDR3 protein is CTSSPISWGYQPQHF. In DNA, the CDR3 is TGCACCAGCAGCCCGATCTCATGGGGGTATCAGCCCCAGCATTTT.

The gene calls are TRBV28 and TRBJ2-7; 8 positions agree with TRBD2. J was trimmed by 3 bases and V by 7 bases; bases with no gene match: 11. Per the germline V gene, CDR1 is MDHEN and CDR2 is SYDVKM. This CDR3 contains 15 residues. CDR3 coding DNA: TGTGCCAGCACCGTTCCCCGGGAGGGAAGCTACGAGCAGTACTTC. It encodes CASTVPREGSYEQYF.

This clone was counted between two and nine times. The chain uses TRBV9 and TRBJ2-1; TRBD2 matches at 10 bases. V was clipped by 4 bases and J by 0 bases; unmatched bases: 4. From germline, CDR1 is SGDLS and CDR2 YYNGEE. The CDR3 totals 16 residues. The CDR3: CASSSSGGLSYNEQFF. The CDR3 DNA is TGTGCCAGCAGCTCTAGCGGGGGCCTCTCCTACAATGAGCAGTTCTTC.

This clone turned up a few times. This chain uses TRBV11-2 with TRBJ2-5, with 15 bases aligning to TRBD2. With V trimmed by 4 bases and J by 4 bases, 4 bases remained unmatched. Germline V gene data show CDR1 as SGHAT and CDR2 as FQNNGV. The CDR3 is 16 amino acids. CDR3 in amino acids: CASSWTSGRATETQYF. In DNA form, the CDR3 reads TGTGCCAGCAGCTGGACTAGCGGGAGGGCCACAGAGACCCAGTACTTC.

In its sample, this clone was seen a few times. The chain is built from TRBV30 and TRBJ1-1, with D unresolved. There are 11 residues in the CDR3. CDR1 and CDR2 (germline): GTSNPN, SVGIG (reference sequence). V was trimmed by 3 bases and J by 2 bases, leaving 4 bases between them. The CDR3 protein is CAWSHNTEAFF. The CDR3, as DNA: TGTGCCTGGAGCCATAACACTGAAGCTTTCTTT.

This chain joins TRBV6-4 and TRBJ2-3, with 12 bases aligning to TRBD2. The V and J ends lost 4 bases and 6 bases, in that order; junction bases with no gene match: 2. CDR1 is MRHNA and CDR2 is SNTAGT in the germline V gene. The CDR3 covers 14 residues. CDR3 coding DNA: TGTGCCAGCAGTGTCCTAGCGGGAGGGGATACGCAGTATTTT. Translated: CASSVLAGGDTQYF.

V is TRBV9 and J is TRBJ1-2; possible D gene TRBD1, 5 bases. The CDR3 contains 15 residues. The V gene lost 4 bases and the J gene lost 0 bases, with 13 bases spanning the gap. Germline CDR1 is SGDLS and CDR2 is YYNGEE. The CDR3 DNA reads as TGTGCCAGCAGCTCCCCAGGAGGGGCTAACTATGGCTACACCTTC. This sequence encodes CASSSPGGANYGYTF.

This clone was seen a handful of times. The chain employs TRBV11-2 and TRBJ1-2, with 8 nucleotides matching TRBD1. Per germline, CDR1 SGHAT and CDR2 FQNNGV. CDR3 length equals 17 residues. The ends lost 5 bases at V and 1 base at J; junction bases unmatched: 12. The CDR3 protein is CASSSRGTGLFNYGYTF. The CDR3 nucleotides read TGTGCCAGCAGCAGCAGGGGGACAGGCCTCTTTAACTATGGCTACACCTTC.

This clone came up once. This sequence joins TRBV10-3 and TRBJ2-1; 14 bases align to TRBD2. The ends lost 4 bases at V and 2 bases at J; junction bases unmatched: 10. This CDR3 has 19 residues. From germline, CDR1 is ENHRY and CDR2 SYGVKD. The DNA for the CDR3 is TGTGCCATCAGTGGCGAGGGGACTAGCGGGAGAAGAGCCTACAATGAGCAGTTCTTC. As protein: CAISGEGTSGRRAYNEQFF.

This chain links TRBV29-1 with TRBJ2-7; D may be TRBD2 (6 bases). With 4 bases removed from V and 0 bases from J, the gap between germline ends came to 13 bases. The CDR3 runs 14 residues. Germline CDR1 is SQVTM and CDR2 is ANQGSEA. The CDR3 is CSVANRDFSYEQYF. CDR3 nucleotide sequence: TGCAGCGTTGCGAACCGGGACTTCTCCTACGAGCAGTACTTC.

The J gene is TRBJ1-1, the V gene TRBV4-3; D is ambiguous. Between the trimmed V and J ends, which lost 6 bases and 0 bases, there was a span of 11 bases. This CDR3 is 14 amino acids long. Germline CDR1 is LGHNA and CDR2 is YSLEER. CDR3 coding DNA: TGCGCCAGCAGACCTCTGGGTCTGAACACTGAAGCTTTCTTT. Translating it yields CASRPLGLNTEAFF.

With respect to this clone: The sample has other DNA sequences that encode this CDR3 too. V is TRBV15 and J is TRBJ2-5; D possibly corresponds to TRBD2 (5 bases). CDR3 length: 14 residues. Germline V gene data show CDR1 as LNHNV and CDR2 as YYDKDF (reference sequence). Trimming removed 0 bases at V and 2 bases at J, with 7 bases between. Here the CDR3 reads CATSRDRGQETQYF. CDR3 DNA: TGTGCCACCAGCAGAGATAGAGGGCAAGAGACCCAGTACTTC.

V is TRBV5-6 and J is TRBJ2-7; D unresolved. This CDR3 spans 11 amino acids. V was cut by 2 bases and J by 5 bases, with 5 bases left in between. Germline-derived CDR1 and CDR2 are SGHDT and YYEEEE. The CDR3 sequence: CASSFLDEQYF. The CDR3 DNA reads as TGTGCCAGCAGCTTTCTGGACGAGCAGTACTTC.

This clone was observed many times. This chain uses TRBV30 with TRBJ1-5; D unclear. V was shortened by 1 base and J by 1 base, with 11 bases between the two germline ends. The CDR3 is 15 amino acids. The germline gives CDR1 GTSNPN, CDR2 SVGIG (reference sequence). As DNA, the CDR3 is TGTGCCTGGAGTGATCAGAAATGGAGCAATCAGCCCCAGCATTTT. Protein: CAWSDQKWSNQPQHF. The complete variable domain, with remaining parts taken from reference TRBV30 and TRBJ1-5, reads SQTIHQWPATLVQPVGSPLSLECTVEGTSNPNLYWYRQAAGRGLQLLFYSVGIGQISSEVPQNLSASRPQDRQFILSSKKLLLSDSGFYLCAWSDQKWSNQPQHFGDGTRLSIL.

This chain connects TRBV29-1 to TRBJ2-5, with D perhaps TRBD2 (7 bases). V lost 7 bases, J lost 5 bases, and 17 bases lay in between. This CDR3 is built from 13 residues. Per germline, CDR1 SQVTM and CDR2 ANQGSEA. DNA of the CDR3: TGCAGCGGGAGGGGCGGGGGCAGGGAGACCCAGTACTTC. It translates to CSGRGGGRETQYF.

Here the CDR3 DNA reads TGTGCAAGCTCAGCGGGGGGCCCTTCCTACAATGAGCAGTTCTTC. It codes for CASSAGGPSYNEQFF. The chain carries TRBV7-2 and TRBJ2-1, with 9 positions matching TRBD2. The CDR3 is made up of 15 amino acids. Per germline, CDR1 SGHTA and CDR2 FQGNSA.

The chain links TRBV7-2 to TRBJ1-2; 7 positions agree with TRBD1. Germline values: CDR1 SGHTA, CDR2 FQGNSA. The CDR3 is made up of 13 amino acids. V lost 6 bases and J lost 4; bases outside the gene matches: 5. The CDR3 region is CASSTDRAYGYTF. CDR3 DNA: TGTGCCAGCAGTACAGACAGGGCCTATGGCTACACCTTC.